The clone carrying this TCR beta chain was seen a single time. One junction end does not reproduce the germline sequence, and a read error may be involved. The data belong to a study of shared clonotypes between healthy human individuals. Sequencing used immunoSEQ multiplex PCR; TCRdb keeps in-frame clones, though not all of them. The sample consists of about 2.4 million clones, more than 80% of them appearing once. Sequenced: naive CD4+ T cells sorted from blood. Subset given: CD45RA+ positively selected. The source is a man aged 18 to 29 in good health.

CDR3 in amino acids: CSVGGGPFEGYTF. The CDR3, as DNA: TGCAGCGTTGGGGGGGGGCCGTTTGAAGGCTACACCTTT. The rearrangement uses TRBV29-1 and TRBJ1-2, with D maybe TRBD1 (6 bases). The CDR3 loop spans 13 amino acids. CDR1 SQVTM and CDR2 ANQGSEA come from the germline V gene. Full variable domain (rest looked up from reference TRBV29-1 and TRBJ1-2): SAVISQKPSRDICQRGTSLTIQCQVDSQVTMMFWYRQQPGQSLTLIATANQGSEATYESGFVIDKFPISRPNLTFSTLTVSNMSPEDSSIYLCSVGGGPFEGYTFGSGTRLTVV.